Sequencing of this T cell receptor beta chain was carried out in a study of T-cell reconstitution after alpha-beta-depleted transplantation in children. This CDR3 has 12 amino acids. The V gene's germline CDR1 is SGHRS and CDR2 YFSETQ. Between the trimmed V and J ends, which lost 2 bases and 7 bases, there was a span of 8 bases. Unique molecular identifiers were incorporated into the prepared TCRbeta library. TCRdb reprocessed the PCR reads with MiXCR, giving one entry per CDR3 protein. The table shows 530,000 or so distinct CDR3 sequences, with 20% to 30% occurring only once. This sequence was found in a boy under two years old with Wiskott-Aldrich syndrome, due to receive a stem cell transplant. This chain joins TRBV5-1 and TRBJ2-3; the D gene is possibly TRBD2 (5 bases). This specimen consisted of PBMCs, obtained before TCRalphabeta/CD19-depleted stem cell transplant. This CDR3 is CASSFVGNTQYF. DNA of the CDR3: TGCGCCAGCAGCTTCGTCGGGAATACGCAGTATTTT.